These 27 T cell receptor beta chains were sequenced from one sample in a study of beta chain features in type 1 diabetes. Their recognized antigens are unknown. Every isolated RNA sample was fully reverse transcribed, so sequencing captured expressed TCRB transcripts. Profiled with immunoSEQ multiplex PCR; TCRdb holds only in-frame clones, not every one. This sample has about 650,000 clones; 9.5% to 15% occur once, and the top ten carry more than 0.1%. Study outcomes and limitations: Patients with Type 1 diabetes showed moderately but significantly shorter TCRB CDR3s in all four CD4+ subsets.

Sequenced material: naive CD4+ T cells from blood. The receptor set was obtained from a man aged 25 to 40 with type 1 diabetes.

This rearrangement joins TRBV19 to TRBJ2-6; D is undetermined. The V end lost 6 bases, the J end lost 2 bases, and 14 bases lay between the germline ends. From germline, CDR1 is LNHDA and CDR2 SQIVND (reference sequence). The CDR3 consists of 16 residues. CDR3 amino acids: CASRIGSLTGANVLTF. CDR3 nucleotides: TGTGCCAGTAGGATCGGAAGCCTCACTGGGGCCAACGTCCTGACTTTC.

The chain has TRBV29-1 and TRBJ1-5; 9 bases align to TRBD1. Germline assignment: CDR1 SQVTM and CDR2 ANQGSEA. Germline trimming cut 4 bases from V and 3 bases from J; bases unmatched to any gene: 7. The CDR3 is 15 amino acids. CDR3 region: CSVATGQGDNQPQHF. Written as DNA, the CDR3 is TGCAGCGTTGCCACGGGACAGGGAGACAATCAGCCCCAGCATTTT.

This clone occurred a few times. V gene TRBV4-2 combines with J gene TRBJ2-7; maybe TRBD1 (6 bases). In germline, CDR1 is LGHNA, CDR2 YNFKEQ. The CDR3 contains 13 residues. Trimming cost V 4 bases and J 4 bases, with 11 bases left between them. For the CDR3, the DNA is TGTGCCAGCAGCCGGGACACCGAATACGAGCAGTACTTC. Amino acids: CASSRDTEYEQYF.

CDR3 amino acids: CASSSQGTDTQYF. The CDR3 DNA sequence: TGTGCCAGCAGCTCACAGGGCACAGATACGCAGTATTTT. This chain links TRBV7-9 with TRBJ2-3, with D perhaps matching TRBD1 (5 bases). The length of the CDR3 is 13 residues. V gave up 4 bases and J gave up 1 base, with 6 bases separating them. CDR1 SEHNR and CDR2 FQNEAQ come from the germline V gene (reference sequence). Looking up the rest from reference TRBV7-9 and TRBJ2-3 gives the full variable domain: DTGVSQNPRHKITKRGQNVTFRCDPISEHNRLYWYRQTLGQGPEFLTYFQNEAQLEKSRLLSDRFSAERPKGSFSTLEIQRTEQGDSAMYLCASSSQGTDTQYFGPGTRLTVL.

The gene calls are TRBV6-6 and TRBJ1-5; unclear D gene. With 11 bases removed from V and 0 bases from J, the gap between germline ends came to 11 bases. Germline V gene data show CDR1 as MNHNY and CDR2 as SVGAGI (reference sequence). This CDR3 has 13 residues. The CDR3: CAVQSHSNQPQHF. CDR3 sequence (DNA): TGTGCCGTCCAGAGTCATAGCAATCAGCCCCAGCATTTT.

The genes are TRBV9 and TRBJ2-2; 12 nucleotides agree with TRBD2. With V trimmed by 3 bases and J by 5 bases, 2 bases remained unmatched. Germline CDR1 and CDR2: SGDLS and YYNGEE. This CDR3 has 15 residues. This CDR3 reads CASSALAGGTGELFF. The CDR3 coding sequence is TGTGCCAGCAGCGCCCTAGCGGGGGGGACCGGGGAGCTGTTTTTT. The whole variable domain, filled in from reference TRBV9 and TRBJ2-2, reads DSGVTQTPKHLITATGQRVTLRCSPRSGDLSVYWYQQSLDQGLQFLIQYYNGEERAKGNILERFSAQQFPDLHSELNLSSLELGDSALYFCASSALAGGTGELFFGEGSRLTVL.

This clone has only a few counts. The chain carries TRBV14 and TRBJ1-1; weak D call: TRBD1 (5 bases). Germline V gene lookup returns CDR1 SGHDN and CDR2 FVKESK. Trimming cost V 4 bases and J 10 bases, with 22 bases left between them. This CDR3 comprises 15 residues. CDR3 sequence reads: CASSLLEEGLEGAFF. CDR3 DNA sequence: TGTGCCAGCAGCCTTCTTGAGGAGGGGCTCGAGGGAGCTTTCTTT.

There are a few counts of this clone. This chain joins TRBV10-3 and TRBJ2-6; D might be TRBD1 (6 bases). Germline CDR1 reads ENHRY; CDR2 reads SYGVKD. V was shortened by 6 bases and J by 4 bases, with 19 bases between the two germline ends. CDR3 length: 17 amino acids. The CDR3 DNA reads as TGTGCCATCAGGGACGGGACAATATCTCTGGGGGCCAACGTCCTGACTTTC. The encoded protein is CAIRDGTISLGANVLTF.

V gene TRBV9 combines with J gene TRBJ2-7, with D possibly matching TRBD2 (6 bases). The CDR3 consists of 15 residues. Per germline, CDR1 SGDLS and CDR2 YYNGEE. Trimming removed 0 bases from V and 3 bases from J, with 13 bases in between. CDR3 sequence reads: CASSVGLGGNYEQYF. Written as DNA, the CDR3 is TGTGCCAGCAGCGTAGGACTGGGAGGTAACTACGAGCAGTACTTC. Variable domain in full (rest from reference TRBV9 and TRBJ2-7): DSGVTQTPKHLITATGQRVTLRCSPRSGDLSVYWYQQSLDQGLQFLIQYYNGEERAKGNILERFSAQQFPDLHSELNLSSLELGDSALYFCASSVGLGGNYEQYFGPGTRLTVT.

V usage is TRBV18 and J usage is TRBJ2-1; 9 bases are a match to TRBD1. J was trimmed by 5 bases and V by 1 base; bases with no gene match: 3. The CDR3 loop spans 15 amino acids. In germline, CDR1 is KGHSH, CDR2 LQKENI. CDR3 bases: TGTGCCAGCTCACCACGGACAGGGGTCCACAATGAGCAGTTCTTC. It is translated as CASSPRTGVHNEQFF.

This clone was counted a few times. V usage is TRBV13 and J usage is TRBJ1-3; tentative D call: TRBD1 (5 bases). CDR3 size: 17 residues. Germline lookup yields CDR1 PRHDT and CDR2 FYEKMQ (reference sequence). V was trimmed by 1 base and J by 0 bases, leaving 13 bases between them. This CDR3 reads CASSLVFGTFSGNTIYF. The CDR3 nucleotides are TGTGCCAGCAGCTTAGTATTCGGGACTTTCTCTGGAAACACCATATATTTT.

The chain is built from TRBV28 and TRBJ2-7; 10 bases match TRBD2. CDR1 is MDHEN and CDR2 is SYDVKM in the germline V gene. J was trimmed by 7 bases and V by 7 bases; bases with no gene match: 10. The CDR3 spans 14 residues. The CDR3 protein is CASNRAGGPWEQYF. The CDR3 DNA reads TGTGCCAGCAACAGAGCGGGGGGGCCGTGGGAGCAGTACTTC.

The chain employs TRBV9 and TRBJ2-3, with 12 bases that match TRBD2. CDR3 length equals 17 residues. V lost 3 bases to trimming and J lost 5 bases; unmatched junction nucleotides: 10. The germline CDR1 and CDR2 sequences are SGDLS and YYNGEE. CDR3 coding DNA: TGTGCCAGCAGCGGGGGACTAGCGGGTATCTACGGAGATACGCAGTATTTT. Protein product: CASSGGLAGIYGDTQYF.

The chain links TRBV7-2 to TRBJ2-7, with 7 bases that match TRBD1. Trimming cost V 5 bases and J 5 bases; bases outside gene matches: 9. The CDR3 runs 14 residues. Germline V lookup: CDR1 SGHTA, CDR2 FQGNSA. CDR3 sequence (DNA): TGTGCCAGCAGCGAGAACAGGGGTGCCCACGAGCAGTACTTC. It specifies CASSENRGAHEQYF.

The chain has TRBV9 and TRBJ2-3; D is unclear. From germline, CDR1 is SGDLS and CDR2 YYNGEE. The CDR3 length is 13 residues. Trimming shortened V by 0 bases and J by 5 bases, and 7 bases separated the two germline ends. The CDR3 loop is CASSVESRDTQYF. The CDR3 DNA is TGTGCCAGCAGCGTAGAGAGTAGAGATACGCAGTATTTT.

The genes are TRBV7-3 and TRBJ2-1; TRBD1 matches at 8 bases. Germline values: CDR1 SGHTA, CDR2 FQGTGA. The CDR3 runs 16 residues. V was clipped by 4 bases and J by 6 bases; unmatched bases: 11. The CDR3 nucleotides read TGTGCCAGCAGCTCCCCACAGGGGGGTGGCCTCAATGAGCAGTTCTTC. Its translation is CASSSPQGGGLNEQFF.

This chain links TRBV6-1 with TRBJ1-2; D is unclear. The V end lost 6 bases, the J end lost 4 bases, and 12 bases lay between the germline ends. Germline V CDR1 and CDR2: MNHNS, SASEGT. The CDR3 runs 13 residues. The CDR3 protein is CASSAEPIYGYTF. Written as DNA, the CDR3 is TGTGCCAGCAGCGCGGAACCGATCTATGGCTACACCTTC.

This clone was detected only a few times. The V call is TRBV6-5, the J call TRBJ2-7, with 7 bases matching TRBD1. The CDR3 is 15 amino acids. Per the germline V gene, CDR1 is MNHEY and CDR2 is SVGAGI. V lost 6 bases and J lost 3; bases outside the gene matches: 11. CDR3 nucleotide sequence: TGTGCCAGCAGCCCCCGGGACAGTAACCTCTACGAGCAGTACTTC. Its translation is CASSPRDSNLYEQYF.

This clone appeared a few times. The chain is built from TRBV18 and TRBJ1-4; D is perhaps TRBD1 (5 bases). The germline V and J ends were trimmed by 3 bases and 7 bases, with 15 bases remaining between them. The CDR3 contains 15 residues. Germline CDR1 reads KGHSH; CDR2 reads LQKENI. The CDR3 region has the DNA TGTGCCAGCTCACCCTTACAGGAGGCAACTGAAAAACTGTTTTTT. It yields the protein CASSPLQEATEKLFF. Together with reference TRBV18 and TRBJ1-4, the CDR3 gives the full variable domain: NAGVMQNPRHLVRRRGQEARLRCSPMKGHSHVYWYRQLPEEGLKFMVYLQKENIIDESGMPKERFSAEFPKEGPSILRIQQVVRGDSAAYFCASSPLQEATEKLFFGSGTQLSVL.

CDR3: CASSLVQEGNEQFF. The CDR3 DNA follows: TGTGCCAGCAGCTTGGTACAGGAGGGAAATGAGCAGTTCTTC. V is TRBV5-4 and J is TRBJ2-1, with TRBD2 as a possible D gene (6 bases). Germline V lookup: CDR1 SGHNT, CDR2 YYREEE (reference sequence). V gave up 0 bases and J gave up 7 bases, with 11 bases separating them. The CDR3 spans 14 residues.

The CDR3 DNA sequence: TGTGCCACCAGCACAAGGACAGGCATCAGCACAGATACGCAGTATTTT. It yields the protein CATSTRTGISTDTQYF. The chain uses TRBV15 and TRBJ2-3; 7 bases fit TRBD1. V gave up 4 bases and J gave up 0 bases; unmatched junction bases: 7. The CDR3 has 16 amino acids. Germline CDR1 is LNHNV and CDR2 is YYDKDF (reference sequence).

V gene TRBV6-5 combines with J gene TRBJ1-6, with TRBD1 as a possible D gene (6 bases). The CDR3 has 15 residues. V was clipped by 5 bases and J by 8 bases, with 16 bases between them. Per the germline V gene, CDR1 is MNHEY and CDR2 is SVGAGI. The CDR3 DNA reads as TGTGCCAGCAGTCGGGGGGGGGCAGGGGATTCACCCCTCCACTTT. It specifies CASSRGGAGDSPLHF.

Concerning this clone: The sample has other DNA sequences that encode this CDR3 too. The genes are TRBV7-6 and TRBJ1-6; maybe TRBD1 (5 bases). Germline values: CDR1 SGHVS, CDR2 FNYEAQ. Trimming took 5 bases from V and 5 from J, leaving 10 bases between them. The CDR3 extends over 14 amino acids. The CDR3 bases are TGTGCCAGCAGCCTAGACAGAAATAATTCACCCCTCCACTTT. Amino acid sequence: CASSLDRNNSPLHF.

This chain uses TRBV7-9 with TRBJ1-3; D unresolved. Germline loops: CDR1 SEHNR, CDR2 FQNEAQ (reference sequence). The CDR3 is 14 residues long. Deletions cut 8 bases from V and 0 bases from J, with 11 bases between. DNA for the CDR3: TGTGCCAGCGCTATAGTGAGCTCTGGAAACACCATATATTTT. This sequence encodes CASAIVSSGNTIYF.

The chain couples TRBV9 to TRBJ1-1; D remains unclear. This CDR3 has 13 amino acids. Germline V gene lookup returns CDR1 SGDLS and CDR2 YYNGEE. With 7 bases removed from V and 0 bases from J, the gap between germline ends came to 10 bases. The CDR3 loop reads CASGGPMNTEAFF. The CDR3 DNA reads as TGTGCCAGCGGCGGACCTATGAACACTGAAGCTTTCTTT.

The V gene is TRBV11-1, the J gene TRBJ1-1; D unresolved. This CDR3 region has 18 residues. V lost 0 bases and J 0 bases, leaving 17 bases between the germline ends. CDR1 is SGHAT, CDR2 FQDESV, per germline (reference sequence). The DNA for the CDR3 is TGTGCCAGCAGCTTAGCGCGTGGTACTTCCTCCATGAACACTGAAGCTTTCTTT. Translation: CASSLARGTSSMNTEAFF.

This clone was picked up a small number of times. This chain uses TRBV5-4 with TRBJ2-3, with 11 bases identical to TRBD1. The CDR3 consists of 16 residues. The junction had 9 bases not matched to a gene; V was cut back by 4 bases and J by 5 bases. The germline V gene encodes CDR1 SGHNT and CDR2 YYREEE (reference sequence). The CDR3 coding sequence is TGTGCCAGCAGCCCCGGGACAGGGGGTTCAGGAGATACGCAGTATTTT. This sequence encodes CASSPGTGGSGDTQYF.